These 21 T cell receptor beta chains came from one sample sequenced in a study of early T cells in non-severe SARS-CoV-2 infection. TCRdb reprocessed the 5' RACE reads with MiXCR, giving one entry per CDR3 protein. The table lists tens of thousands of distinct CDR3 sequences, approximately 5.8% of them singletons. The material sequenced was whole blood. All receptors derive from an adult who was a healthcare worker with PCR-confirmed SARS-CoV-2 infection or an uninfected control (not recorded which).

The chain's CDR3 is CASSINAGTPYNEQFF. Written as DNA, the CDR3 is TGTGCCAGTAGTATAAACGCTGGGACGCCATACAATGAGCAGTTCTTC. The genes are TRBV19 and TRBJ2-1, with D perhaps being TRBD1 or TRBD2 (5 bases each). The CDR3 contains 16 residues. CDR1 and CDR2 (germline): LNHDA, SQIVND (reference sequence). V was clipped by 2 bases and J by 4 bases, with 15 bases between them.

The sample holds many counts of this clonotype. The chain links TRBV7-2 to TRBJ2-2, with unresolved D. The CDR3 has 16 amino acids. Per germline, CDR1 SGHTA and CDR2 FQGNSA. Trimming removed 5 bases at V and 7 bases at J, with 20 bases between. The CDR3 bases are TGTGCCAGCAGCCCCCTACCGGGCACGAAGGGCGGGGAGCTGTTTTTT. This gives the protein CASSPLPGTKGGELFF.

This clonotype was recorded many times. V and J are TRBV11-2 and TRBJ2-1; 13 positions agree with TRBD2. J gave up 9 bases and V 0 bases, and 5 bases lay outside the gene matches. Germline V CDR1 and CDR2: SGHAT, FQNNGV. This CDR3 has 16 residues. CDR3 in DNA: TGTGCCAGCAGCTTAGAACTAGCGGGGGGGCGGAGTGAGCAGTTCTTC. This gives the protein CASSLELAGGRSEQFF.

A word on this clonotype: A read error is possible here, since a much larger clone lies one base away. The chain carries TRBV20-1 and TRBJ2-5, with 10 bases lining up with TRBD2. The germline V gene encodes CDR1 DFQATT and CDR2 SNEGSKA (reference sequence). This CDR3 has 16 amino acids. The J segment lost 7 bases and the V segment lost 2 bases, leaving 13 bases of the junction unmatched. The CDR3 loop is CSARSQGTSATPTQYF. Here the CDR3 DNA reads TGCAGTGCTAGATCGCAGGGGACTAGCGCAACCCCGACCCAGTACTTC.

This clonotype was observed a few times. The V call is TRBV11-2, the J call TRBJ2-2; no reliable D call. Per germline, CDR1 SGHAT and CDR2 FQNNGV. V gave up 3 bases and J gave up 4 bases, with 9 bases separating them. The length of the CDR3 is 14 residues. The CDR3 spells CASSLTKGTGELFF. As DNA, the CDR3 is TGTGCCAGCAGCTTGACGAAAGGCACCGGGGAGCTGTTTTTT.

This clonotype appeared many times. V usage is TRBV13 and J usage is TRBJ2-7; TRBD2 aligns across 8 bases. The trim removed 2 bases at V and 5 bases at J, leaving 5 bases unmatched. This CDR3 region has 14 residues. Germline loops: CDR1 PRHDT, CDR2 FYEKMQ (reference sequence). The CDR3 sequence is CASSLFSGIHEQYF. CDR3 DNA sequence: TGTGCCAGCAGCTTATTTAGCGGGATCCACGAGCAGTACTTC.

This clonotype was seen at least ten times. This chain links TRBV11-3 with TRBJ1-1, with D unclear. CDR1 and CDR2 (germline): SGHNT, YENEEA. V was clipped by 7 bases and J by 2 bases, with 8 bases between them. The CDR3 spans 12 residues. The CDR3 is CASNNGNTEAFF. DNA of the CDR3: TGTGCCAGCAATAATGGAAACACTGAAGCTTTCTTT.

V usage is TRBV7-2 and J usage is TRBJ2-5; a weak D match, TRBD1 (6 bases). Trimming took 0 bases from V and 6 from J, leaving 17 bases between them. Germline values: CDR1 SGHTA, CDR2 FQGNSA. The CDR3 length is 16 residues. CDR3 sequence: CASSLAIQGGIQTQYF. CDR3 bases: TGTGCCAGCAGCTTAGCGATACAGGGTGGCATCCAGACCCAGTACTTC.

In its sample, this clonotype was seen many times. The chain links TRBV20-1 to TRBJ2-7, with D perhaps matching TRBD1 or TRBD2 (5 bases each). Deletions cut 1 base from V and 3 bases from J, with 13 bases between. This CDR3 spans 14 amino acids. CDR1 DFQATT and CDR2 SNEGSKA come from the germline V gene (reference sequence). CDR3 nucleotides: TGCAGTGCTAGAGGGGGGTTTGGTTTCTACGAGCAGTACTTC. Translating gives CSARGGFGFYEQYF.

This clonotype has a count of ten or more. CDR3 coding DNA: TGTGCCACCAGTGACCCCGCTGGGGCCAACGTCCTGACTTTC. Translation gives CATSDPAGANVLTF. The chain is built from TRBV24-1 and TRBJ2-6, with D hard to call. Germline V gene data show CDR1 as KGHDR and CDR2 as SFDVKD. V was pared by 4 bases and J by 2 bases, with 5 bases between. The length of the CDR3 is 14 residues.

This chain uses TRBV19 with TRBJ2-2; TRBD1 matches at 7 bases. This CDR3 has 12 residues. The germline gives CDR1 LNHDA, CDR2 SQIVND (reference sequence). J lost 6 bases, V lost 7 bases, and 2 bases had no gene match. CDR3 sequence (DNA): TGTGCCAGTACCCAGGGGGCCGGGGAGCTGTTTTTT. This translates into CASTQGAGELFF.

This clonotype was counted once. The genes are TRBV3-1 and TRBJ1-6; maybe TRBD1 (5 bases). Between the trimmed V and J ends, which lost 2 bases and 6 bases, there was a span of 8 bases. The CDR3 length is 14 residues. Germline lookup yields CDR1 LGHDT and CDR2 YNNKEL (reference sequence). CDR3 loop: CASSQRDRNSPLHF. The DNA for the CDR3 is TGTGCCAGCAGCCAACGGGACCGTAATTCACCCCTCCACTTT.

This sequence joins TRBV19 and TRBJ1-6; D remains ambiguous. The germline V gene encodes CDR1 LNHDA and CDR2 SQIVND (reference sequence). V dropped 6 bases and J dropped 14 bases, with 17 bases sitting between them. CDR3 length equals 13 residues. The CDR3 reads CASSNQRDSSLHF. The CDR3 region has the DNA TGTGCCAGTAGCAACCAGCGAGACTCATCCCTCCACTTT.

This clonotype occurred many times. The chain uses TRBV7-2 and TRBJ2-7, with 8 bases fitting TRBD1. Losses at the gene ends were 5 bases for V and 2 bases for J; bases not matched to a gene: 8. Germline CDR1 is SGHTA and CDR2 is FQGNSA. The CDR3 totals 15 residues. The CDR3 is CASSNDRGWAYEQYF. In DNA, the CDR3 is TGTGCCAGCAGCAACGACAGGGGATGGGCCTACGAGCAGTACTTC.

This clonotype was observed at least ten times. The chain uses TRBV29-1 and TRBJ1-2; 8 bases map to TRBD1. Germline V gene lookup returns CDR1 SQVTM and CDR2 ANQGSEA. With 5 bases clipped from V and 6 bases from J, the junction kept 23 bases outside the gene matches. The CDR3 extends over 18 amino acids. In DNA, the CDR3 is TGCAGCGTTCATCAATCCGGGACAGGCTCGCCTGACCGGGATGGCTACACCTTC. Translation: CSVHQSGTGSPDRDGYTF.

This clonotype was seen repeatedly, ten times or more. V and J are TRBV9 and TRBJ2-3, with D perhaps matching TRBD1 or TRBD2 (5 bases each). The CDR3 contains 15 residues. The V gene's germline CDR1 is SGDLS and CDR2 YYNGEE. Trimming took 3 bases from V and 6 from J, leaving 17 bases between them. CDR3 sequence: CASSARTREPDTQYF. CDR3 coding DNA: TGTGCCAGCAGCGCACGTACCAGGGAGCCTGATACGCAGTATTTT.

This clonotype has a count of ten or more. The chain has TRBV30 and TRBJ1-1; tentative D call: TRBD1 (5 bases). Germline V gene sequence: CDR1 GTSNPN, CDR2 SVGIG (reference sequence). Trimming took 1 base from V and 1 from J, leaving 13 bases between them. The CDR3 covers 15 residues. The CDR3 is CAWSGNSQGNTEAFF. The CDR3 DNA follows: TGTGCCTGGAGTGGTAACAGTCAGGGGAACACTGAAGCTTTCTTT. The whole variable domain, remainder taken from reference TRBV30 and TRBJ1-1, is SQTIHQWPATLVQPVGSPLSLECTVEGTSNPNLYWYRQAAGRGLQLLFYSVGIGQISSEVPQNLSASRPQDRQFILSSKKLLLSDSGFYLCAWSGNSQGNTEAFFGQGTRLTVV.

This clonotype showed up just a few times. The V gene is TRBV20-1, the J gene TRBJ2-5; a possible D gene is TRBD2 (6 bases). V dropped 7 bases and J dropped 5 bases, with 14 bases sitting between them. Germline V gene data show CDR1 as DFQATT and CDR2 as SNEGSKA (reference sequence). The CDR3 has 12 amino acids. As DNA, the CDR3 is TGCAGTGTCCACGCCAGCGGGGAGACCCAGTACTTC. Residues: CSVHASGETQYF.

This clonotype has ten or more counts. The V gene is TRBV18, the J gene TRBJ2-1; 7 bases are a match to TRBD2. V shed 0 bases, J shed 3 bases, and the junction held 2 bases outside the gene matches. The CDR3 has 15 residues. Germline CDR1 is KGHSH and CDR2 is LQKENI. For the CDR3, the DNA is TGTGCCAGCTCACCACCGGGGGGGTACTACAATGAGCAGTTCTTC. Translating it yields CASSPPGGYYNEQFF. Drawing the rest from reference TRBV18 and TRBJ2-1, the complete variable domain is NAGVMQNPRHLVRRRGQEARLRCSPMKGHSHVYWYRQLPEEGLKFMVYLQKENIIDESGMPKERFSAEFPKEGPSILRIQQVVRGDSAAYFCASSPPGGYYNEQFFGPGTRLTVL.

This clonotype was seen at least ten times. The V gene is TRBV12-3 or TRBV12-4, the J gene TRBJ2-1; TRBD1 matches at 11 bases. With V trimmed by 6 bases and J by 6 bases, 7 bases remained unmatched. The CDR3 is made up of 15 amino acids. CDR3 bases: TGTGCCAGCAGGTACGGGGACAGGGGGATCAATGAGCAGTTCTTC. This sequence encodes CASRYGDRGINEQFF.

This clonotype was seen at least ten times. The J gene is TRBJ1-2, the V gene TRBV18; perhaps TRBD1 as D (6 bases). The CDR3 runs to 14 residues. Germline CDR1 is KGHSH and CDR2 is LQKENI. The ends were cut back, 4 bases at V and 2 bases at J, with 11 bases in the middle. DNA of the CDR3: TGTGCCAGCTCACGCGCCGGACAGAACTATGGCTACACCTTC. Translation gives CASSRAGQNYGYTF.